The entry below describes one TCR beta chain. In the authors' workflow: Estimated nucleated cell counts came from reference gene primer amplification. Method: immunoSEQ multiplex PCR; TCRdb's copy keeps in-frame clones and lacks some. For V, J and clone size, that table is used; D and trimming come from the DNA. The table shows approximately 210,000 clones, with roughly 79% occurring only once. The record originates from a study of blood T cell repertoires in COVID-19. Study information: Samples taken during acute and convalescent COVID-19 were collected in the United States, Italy and Spain. From T cells, B-cell-depleted T cells, or PBMCs came the material, which was cDNA or gDNA.

Germline assignment: CDR1 LNHDA and CDR2 SQIVND (reference sequence). The CDR3 is made up of 19 amino acids. Trimming left V 2 bases short and J 3 bases short, with 24 bases between. The rearrangement links TRBV19 to TRBJ2-3, with D unclear. Input material: PBMCs or T cells enriched from blood (not recorded which). The sequence came from a woman aged 45-65 years with acute COVID-19. The CDR3 nucleotides read TGTGCCAGTAGTATAAGGCAACAGATACGCAGTCACCTAACAGATACGCAGTATTTT. Protein sequence: CASSIRQQIRSHLTDTQYF. The full variable domain, in which reference TRBV19 and TRBJ2-3 provide the parts outside the CDR3, is DGGITQSPKYLFRKEGQNVTLSCEQNLNHDAMYWYRQDPGQGLRLIYYSQIVNDFQKGDIAEGYSVSREKKESFPLTVTSAQKNPTAFYLCASSIRQQIRSHLTDTQYFGPGTRLTVL.